This T cell receptor (beta chain) was found in a study of OX40 agonist ivuxolimab in advanced cancers. A history of autoimmune disease or systemic immunosuppression excluded patients. This clone has just a few counts. The assay was immunoSEQ multiplex PCR, and TCRdb's table has in-frame clones only and misses some. The table has nearly 80,000 clones, 84% seen once. The sample was CD4+ or CD8+ T cells sorted from blood, taken in a trial of the OX40 agonist ivuxolimab. This TCR was recovered from an adult with an advanced solid tumor such as melanoma, head and neck, liver or kidney cancer.

The CDR3 here is CASVLGQNYEQYF. The CDR3 bases are TGTGCCAGTGTCTTGGGGCAAAACTACGAGCAGTACTTC. The chain has TRBV6-1 and TRBJ2-7, with D perhaps TRBD1 (5 bases). The CDR3 is made up of 13 amino acids. V lost 9 bases and J lost 3, with 15 bases in between. CDR1 is MNHNS and CDR2 is SASEGT in the germline V gene.